What follows describes a single T cell receptor beta chain. The target antigen is unknown. In germline, CDR1 is SGHDT, CDR2 YYEEEE. The CDR3 runs 14 residues. The J segment lost 4 bases and the V segment lost 5 bases, leaving 6 bases of the junction unmatched. These data come from a study of T cells after yellow fever vaccination. General study findings and limits: Any FACS-sorted repertoire could hold abundant clonotypes that contaminate it from the bulk population. Relatively few clonotypes were ones that appeared in both CD4 and CD8 compartments.

5'RACE template switching produced TCR cDNA carrying a universal primer site and UMIs. TCRdb re-called the 5' RACE reads through MiXCR, storing one row per CDR3 protein. The sample has approximately 90,000 distinct CDR3 sequences; about 5.8% are singletons. Sample: CD8+ T cells sorted from PBMCs, taken 10 days after the yellow fever booster vaccination. This TCR came from a young man who received the YFV17D yellow fever vaccine. The V gene is TRBV5-6, the J gene TRBJ1-5; 7 bases match TRBD1. As DNA, the CDR3 is TGTGCCAGCAGTTTCGGGACAGAGAATCAGCCCCAGCATTTT. It codes for CASSFGTENQPQHF.